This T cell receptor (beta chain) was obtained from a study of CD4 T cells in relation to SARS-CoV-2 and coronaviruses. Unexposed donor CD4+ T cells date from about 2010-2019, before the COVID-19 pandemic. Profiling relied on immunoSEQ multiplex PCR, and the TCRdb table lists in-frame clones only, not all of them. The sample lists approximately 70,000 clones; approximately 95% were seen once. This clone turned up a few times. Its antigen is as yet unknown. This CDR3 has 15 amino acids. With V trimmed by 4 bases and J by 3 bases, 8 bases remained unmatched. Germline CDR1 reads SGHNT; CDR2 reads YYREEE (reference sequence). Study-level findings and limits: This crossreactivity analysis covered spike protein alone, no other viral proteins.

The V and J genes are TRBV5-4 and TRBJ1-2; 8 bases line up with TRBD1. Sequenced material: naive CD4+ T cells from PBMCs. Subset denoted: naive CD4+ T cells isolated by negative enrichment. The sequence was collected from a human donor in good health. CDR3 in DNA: TGTGCCAGCAGCCTTCTTGGACAGGGAGACTATGGCTACACCTTC. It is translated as CASSLLGQGDYGYTF. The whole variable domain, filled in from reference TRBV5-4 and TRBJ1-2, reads ETGVTQSPTHLIKTRGQQVTLRCSSQSGHNTVSWYQQALGQGPQFIFQYYREEENGRGNFPPRFSGLQFPNYSSELNVNALELDDSALYLCASSLLGQGDYGYTFGSGTRLTVV.